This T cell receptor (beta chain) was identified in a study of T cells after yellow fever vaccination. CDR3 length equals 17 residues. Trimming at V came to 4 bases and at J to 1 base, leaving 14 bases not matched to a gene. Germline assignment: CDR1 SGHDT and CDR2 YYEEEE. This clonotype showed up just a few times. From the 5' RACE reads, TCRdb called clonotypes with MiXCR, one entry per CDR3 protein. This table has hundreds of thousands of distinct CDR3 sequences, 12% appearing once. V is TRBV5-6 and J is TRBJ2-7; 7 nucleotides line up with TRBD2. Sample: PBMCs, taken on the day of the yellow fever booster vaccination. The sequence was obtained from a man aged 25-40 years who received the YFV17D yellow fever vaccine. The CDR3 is CASSVLSAGVESYEQYF. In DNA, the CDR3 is TGTGCCAGCAGCGTGCTCAGCGCGGGAGTAGAGTCCTACGAGCAGTACTTC.